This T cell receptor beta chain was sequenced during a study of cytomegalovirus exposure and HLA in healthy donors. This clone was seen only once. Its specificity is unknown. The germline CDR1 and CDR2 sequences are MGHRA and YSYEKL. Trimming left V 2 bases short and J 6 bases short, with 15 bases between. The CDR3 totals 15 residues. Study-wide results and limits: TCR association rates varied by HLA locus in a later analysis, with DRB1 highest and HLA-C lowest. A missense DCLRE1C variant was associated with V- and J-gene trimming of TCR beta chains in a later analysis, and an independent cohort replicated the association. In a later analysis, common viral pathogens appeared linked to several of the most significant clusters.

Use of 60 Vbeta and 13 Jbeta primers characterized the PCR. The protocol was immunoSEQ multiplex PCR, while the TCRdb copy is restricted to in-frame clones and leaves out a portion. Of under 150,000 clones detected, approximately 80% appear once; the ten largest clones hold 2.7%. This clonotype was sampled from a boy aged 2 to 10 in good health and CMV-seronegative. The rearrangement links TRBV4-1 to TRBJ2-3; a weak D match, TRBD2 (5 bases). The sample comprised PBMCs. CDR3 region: CASSQPRERRDTQYF. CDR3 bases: TGCGCCAGCAGCCAACCGAGGGAGCGGAGGGATACGCAGTATTTT.